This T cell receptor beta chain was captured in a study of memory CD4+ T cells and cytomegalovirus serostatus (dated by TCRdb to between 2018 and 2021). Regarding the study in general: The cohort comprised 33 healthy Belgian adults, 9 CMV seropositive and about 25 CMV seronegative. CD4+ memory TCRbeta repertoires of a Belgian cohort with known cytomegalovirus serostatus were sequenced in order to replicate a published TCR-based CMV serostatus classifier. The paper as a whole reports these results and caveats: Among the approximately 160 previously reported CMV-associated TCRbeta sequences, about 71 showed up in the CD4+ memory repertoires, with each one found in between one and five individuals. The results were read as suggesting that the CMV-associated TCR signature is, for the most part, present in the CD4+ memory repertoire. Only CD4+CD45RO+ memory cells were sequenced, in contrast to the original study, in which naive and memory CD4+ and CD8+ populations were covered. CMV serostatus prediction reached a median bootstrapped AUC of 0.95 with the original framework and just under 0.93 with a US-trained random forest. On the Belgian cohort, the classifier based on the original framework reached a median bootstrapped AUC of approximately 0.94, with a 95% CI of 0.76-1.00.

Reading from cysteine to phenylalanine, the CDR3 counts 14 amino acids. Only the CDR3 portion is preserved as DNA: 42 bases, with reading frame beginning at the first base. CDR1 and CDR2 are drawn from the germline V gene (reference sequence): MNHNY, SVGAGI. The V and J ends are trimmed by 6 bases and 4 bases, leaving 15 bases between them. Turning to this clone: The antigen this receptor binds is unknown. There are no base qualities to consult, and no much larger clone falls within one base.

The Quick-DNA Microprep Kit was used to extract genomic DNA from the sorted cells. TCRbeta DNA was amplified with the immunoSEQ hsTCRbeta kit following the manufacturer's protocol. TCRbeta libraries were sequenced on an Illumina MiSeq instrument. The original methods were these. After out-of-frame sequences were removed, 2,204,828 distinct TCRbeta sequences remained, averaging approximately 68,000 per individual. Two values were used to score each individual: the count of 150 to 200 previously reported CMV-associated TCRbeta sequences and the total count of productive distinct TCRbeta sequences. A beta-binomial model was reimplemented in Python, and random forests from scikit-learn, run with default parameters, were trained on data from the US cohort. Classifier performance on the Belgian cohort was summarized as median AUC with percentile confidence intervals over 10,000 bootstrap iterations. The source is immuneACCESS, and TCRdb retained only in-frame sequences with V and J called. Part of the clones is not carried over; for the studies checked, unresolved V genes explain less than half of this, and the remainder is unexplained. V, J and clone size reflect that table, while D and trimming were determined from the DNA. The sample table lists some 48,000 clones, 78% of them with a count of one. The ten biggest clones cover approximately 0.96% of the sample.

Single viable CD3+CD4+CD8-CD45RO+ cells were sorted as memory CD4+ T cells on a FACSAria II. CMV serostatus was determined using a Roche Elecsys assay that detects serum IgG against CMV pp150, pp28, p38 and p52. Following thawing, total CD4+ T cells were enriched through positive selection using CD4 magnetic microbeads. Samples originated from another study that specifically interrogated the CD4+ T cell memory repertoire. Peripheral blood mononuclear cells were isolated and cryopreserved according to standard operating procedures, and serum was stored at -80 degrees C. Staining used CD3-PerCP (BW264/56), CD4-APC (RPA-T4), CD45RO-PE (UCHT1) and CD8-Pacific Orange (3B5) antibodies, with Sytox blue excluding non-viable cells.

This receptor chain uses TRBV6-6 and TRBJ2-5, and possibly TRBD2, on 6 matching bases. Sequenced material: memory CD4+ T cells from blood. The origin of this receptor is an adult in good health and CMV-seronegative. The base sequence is TGTGCCAGCAGCCTTAGCGGAGGTCCAGAGACCCAGTACTTC. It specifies CASSLSGGPETQYF.